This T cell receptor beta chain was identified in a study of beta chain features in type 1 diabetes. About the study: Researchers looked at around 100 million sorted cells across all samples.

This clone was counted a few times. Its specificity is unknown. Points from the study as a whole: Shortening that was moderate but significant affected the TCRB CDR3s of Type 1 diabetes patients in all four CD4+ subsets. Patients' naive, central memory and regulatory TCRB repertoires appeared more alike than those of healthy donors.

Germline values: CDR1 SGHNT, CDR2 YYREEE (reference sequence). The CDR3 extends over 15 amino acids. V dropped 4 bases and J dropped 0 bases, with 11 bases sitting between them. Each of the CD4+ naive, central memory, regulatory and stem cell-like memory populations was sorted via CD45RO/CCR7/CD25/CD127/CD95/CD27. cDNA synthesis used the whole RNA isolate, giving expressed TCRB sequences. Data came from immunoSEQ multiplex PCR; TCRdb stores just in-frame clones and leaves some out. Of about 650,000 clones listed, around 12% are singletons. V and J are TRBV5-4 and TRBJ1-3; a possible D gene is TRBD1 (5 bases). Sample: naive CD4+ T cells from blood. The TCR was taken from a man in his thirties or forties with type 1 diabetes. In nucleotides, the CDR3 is TGTGCCAGCAGCAACAGGCGATCCTCTGGAAACACCATATATTTT. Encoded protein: CASSNRRSSGNTIYF.